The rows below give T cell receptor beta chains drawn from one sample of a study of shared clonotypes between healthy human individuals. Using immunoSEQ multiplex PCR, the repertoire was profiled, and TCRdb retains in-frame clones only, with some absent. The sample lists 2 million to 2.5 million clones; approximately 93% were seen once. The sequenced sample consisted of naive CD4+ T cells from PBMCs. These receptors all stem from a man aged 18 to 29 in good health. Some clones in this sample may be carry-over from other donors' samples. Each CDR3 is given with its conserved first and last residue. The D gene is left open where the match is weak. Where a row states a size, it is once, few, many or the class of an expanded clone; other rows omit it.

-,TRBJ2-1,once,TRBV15,CATSRDLKDSYNEQFF,TGTGCCACCAGCAGAGATCTTAAGGATTCCTACAATGAGCAGTTCTTC
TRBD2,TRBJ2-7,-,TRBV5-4,CASSPGGAGGIVEQYF,TGTGCCAGCAGCCCCGGTGGAGCGGGAGGGATCGTCGAGCAGTACTTC
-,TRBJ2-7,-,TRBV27,CASSLVRATELSSYEQYF,TGTGCCAGCAGTCTTGTCAGGGCAACTGAGTTAAGCTCCTACGAGCAGTACTTC
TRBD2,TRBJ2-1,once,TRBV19,CASSIFGTSGSNEQFF,TGTGCCAGTAGTATTTTTGGGACTAGCGGGTCGAATGAGCAGTTCTTC
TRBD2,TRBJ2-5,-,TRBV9,CASSPPPTSGEETQYF,TGTGCCAGCAGCCCCCCCCCGACTAGCGGAGAAGAGACCCAGTACTTC
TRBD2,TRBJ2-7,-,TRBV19,CASSMWNPSGSAVEQYF,TGTGCCAGTAGTATGTGGAATCCTAGCGGGAGCGCCGTTGAGCAGTACTTC
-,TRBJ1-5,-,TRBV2,CASRSQGNSNQPQHF,TGTGCCAGCAGAAGCCAGGGAAATAGCAATCAGCCCCAGCATTTT
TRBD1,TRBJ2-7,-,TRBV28,CASTSGQNYEQYF,TGTGCCAGCACCTCGGGACAGAACTACGAGCAGTACTTC
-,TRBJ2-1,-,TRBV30,CAWSRAGRGTYNEQFF,TGTGCCTGGAGTAGGGCGGGAAGAGGGACCTACAATGAGCAGTTCTTC
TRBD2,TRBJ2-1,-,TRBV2,CASSEWGGNEQFF,TGTGCCAGCAGTGAATGGGGGGGAAATGAGCAGTTCTTC
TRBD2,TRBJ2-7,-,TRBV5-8,CASSRRTGGSYEQYF,TGTGCCAGCAGCCGAAGGACGGGGGGCTCCTACGAGCAGTACTTC
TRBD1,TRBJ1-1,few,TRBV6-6,CASSLRTGWNTEAFF,TGTGCCAGCAGTCTACGGACAGGGTGGAACACTGAAGCTTTCTTT
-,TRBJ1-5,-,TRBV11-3,CASRPNQPQHF,TGTGCCAGCCGTCCCAATCAGCCCCAGCATTTT
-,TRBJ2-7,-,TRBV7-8,CASSPRRAGQVLAEQYF,TGTGCCAGCAGCCCCAGGAGGGCGGGGCAGGTACTGGCGGAGCAGTACTTC
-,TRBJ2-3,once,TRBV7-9,CASSLAVRADSTDTQYF,TGTGCCAGCAGCTTAGCGGTGCGAGCGGACAGCACAGATACGCAGTATTTT
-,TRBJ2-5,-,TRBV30,CAWSLTQETQYF,TGTGCCTGGAGTTTAACACAAGAGACCCAGTACTTC
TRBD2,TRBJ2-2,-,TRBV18,CASSLLLAGESDTGELFF,TGTGCCAGCTCACTACTCCTAGCGGGAGAGTCCGACACCGGGGAGCTGTTTTTT
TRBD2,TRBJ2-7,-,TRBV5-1,CASSLAVSGGPSEQYF,TGCGCCAGCAGCTTGGCCGTGTCGGGAGGGCCTTCCGAGCAGTACTTC
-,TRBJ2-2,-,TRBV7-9,CASSLDAGELFF,TGTGCCAGCAGCTTAGACGCCGGGGAGCTGTTTTTT
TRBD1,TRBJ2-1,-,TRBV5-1,CASSLTGTVNEQFF,TGCGCCAGCAGCCTTACCGGGACAGTCAATGAGCAGTTCTTC